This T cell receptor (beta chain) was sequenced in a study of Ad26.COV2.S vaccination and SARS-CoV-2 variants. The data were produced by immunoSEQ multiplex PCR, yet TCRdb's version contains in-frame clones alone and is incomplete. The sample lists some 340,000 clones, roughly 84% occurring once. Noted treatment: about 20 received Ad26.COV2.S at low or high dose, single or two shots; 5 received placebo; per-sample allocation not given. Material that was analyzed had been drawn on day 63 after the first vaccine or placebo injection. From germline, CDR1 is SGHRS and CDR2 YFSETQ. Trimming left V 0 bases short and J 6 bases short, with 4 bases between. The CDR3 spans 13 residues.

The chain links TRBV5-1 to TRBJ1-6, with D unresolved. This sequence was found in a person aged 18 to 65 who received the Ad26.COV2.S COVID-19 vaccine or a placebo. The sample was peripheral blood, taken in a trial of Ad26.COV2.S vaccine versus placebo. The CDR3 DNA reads TGCGCCAGCAGCTTGGCCTCTAATTCACCCCTCCACTTT. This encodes CASSLASNSPLHF.